This T cell receptor beta chain derives from a study of cytomegalovirus exposure and HLA in healthy donors. Broader study findings: Presence/absence analyses treated sequencing depth as roughly uniform across donors. In most subjects, TCR beta sequences reportedly gave accurate predictions of HLA-A and HLA-B alleles.

The CDR3 spans 15 residues. Per the germline V gene, CDR1 is MNHEY and CDR2 is SVGAGI. In regard to this clone: Its antigen is as yet unknown.

It was with 60 Vbeta and 13 Jbeta primers that the PCR ran. Libraries were prepared by immunoSEQ multiplex PCR; TCRdb keeps only in-frame clonotypes and omits some of them. The sample lists around 150,000 clones; approximately 84% were seen once. V usage is TRBV6-5 and J usage is TRBJ2-5; D might be TRBD2 (7 bases). Near its end, the DNA agrees better with TRBJ2-7, so the J call may be wrong. Sequenced: PBMCs. This receptor was identified in a male donor in good health and CMV-seropositive. The DNA for the CDR3 is TGTGCCAGCAGTTACTCGAGCGGGACAAATTACGAGCAGTACTTC. Translation gives CASSYSSGTNYEQYF.